The rows below give T cell receptor beta chains drawn from one sample of a study of cytomegalovirus exposure and HLA in healthy donors. Assay: immunoSEQ multiplex PCR; the TCRdb copy retains only in-frame clones and omits some. The sample shows under 200,000 clones, about 75% of them seen only once. Sequenced: PBMCs. The receptors come from a woman aged 40-49 years in good health and CMV-seropositive. Each CDR3 is given with its conserved first and last residue. Rows may omit the clone size; those that give it use once, few, many or a size class.

V: TRBV6-1; size: -; J: TRBJ2-5; CDR3: CASSEALFQGARETQYF
V: TRBV6-1; size: -; J: TRBJ1-3; CDR3: CASSGSGADTIYF
V: TRBV15; size: -; J: TRBJ2-2; CDR3: CATSRSSREEGGELFF
V: TRBV7-9; size: -; J: TRBJ2-1; CDR3: CASSQRPGTGALNEQFF
V: TRBV19; size: -; J: TRBJ2-1; CDR3: CASSRLPGPPENEQFF
V: TRBV19; size: -; J: TRBJ1-2; CDR3: CASSLRHPNYGYTF
V: TRBV6-6; size: -; J: TRBJ2-1; CDR3: CATESLKKANEQFF
V: TRBV5-1; size: -; J: TRBJ2-1; CDR3: CASSLISGTVYNEQFF
V: TRBV19; size: -; J: TRBJ1-3; CDR3: CASSTQSTGEMWNTIYF
V: TRBV7-9; size: -; J: TRBJ1-1; CDR3: CASSLTRTQKRTEAFF
V: TRBV6-1; size: -; J: TRBJ2-2; CDR3: CASRVVQGGTGELFF
V: TRBV6-1; size: once; J: TRBJ1-2; CDR3: CASSESGVYGYTF
V: TRBV28; size: -; J: TRBJ1-1; CDR3: CASSLGLTNVPEAFF
V: TRBV2; size: -; J: TRBJ1-1; CDR3: CASSKDSRNTEAFF
V: TRBV7-9; size: -; J: TRBJ1-3; CDR3: CASSLNRGRSGNTIYF
V: TRBV15; size: -; J: TRBJ2-1; CDR3: CATSREAGAYEQFF
V: TRBV28; size: few; J: TRBJ2-7; CDR3: CASSPQGGIYEQYF
V: TRBV30; size: -; J: TRBJ2-7; CDR3: CAWSPGTGSYEQYF
V: TRBV7-2; size: -; J: TRBJ1-1; CDR3: CASSSLGLLNTEAFF
V: TRBV7-9; size: -; J: TRBJ2-7; CDR3: CASSPGAGYEQYF
V: TRBV6-1; size: -; J: TRBJ1-5; CDR3: CASSPTANQPQHF
V: TRBV10-2; size: -; J: TRBJ2-5; CDR3: CASSESNRKPQETQYF
V: TRBV9; size: -; J: TRBJ1-4; CDR3: CASSVSGEKLFF
V: TRBV7-3; size: few; J: TRBJ2-6; CDR3: CASSSRTGGSGANVLTF
V: TRBV4-2; size: -; J: TRBJ2-1; CDR3: CASSLSFGSGRAYNEQFF
V: TRBV13; size: -; J: TRBJ1-1; CDR3: CASSLGEGREAFF
V: TRBV2; size: -; J: TRBJ2-1; CDR3: CASSDSGISYNEQFF
V: TRBV5-1; size: -; J: TRBJ2-3; CDR3: CASTLPGQGSTDTQYF
V: TRBV2; size: -; J: TRBJ1-1; CDR3: CASRRDRISFF
V: TRBV6-1; size: once; J: TRBJ1-4; CDR3: CASSDRGQGLFNEKLFF
V: TRBV5-4; size: -; J: TRBJ1-2; CDR3: CASSYRRGYGYTF
V: TRBV6-6; size: -; J: TRBJ1-1; CDR3: CASSVTGANTEAFF
V: TRBV6-6; size: few; J: TRBJ2-1; CDR3: CASSYDRQTYNEQFF
V: TRBV19; size: -; J: TRBJ2-7; CDR3: CASKERGPSYEQYF
V: TRBV29-1; size: -; J: TRBJ2-3; CDR3: CSVPSGQGGGDTQYF
V: TRBV4-3; size: -; J: TRBJ2-7; CDR3: CASSQGPGSPYEQYF
V: TRBV29-1; size: -; J: TRBJ2-1; CDR3: CSVEDLRRATSYNEQFF
V: TRBV28; size: -; J: TRBJ1-3; CDR3: CASSPPTGGMGNTIYF
V: TRBV30; size: -; J: TRBJ1-3; CDR3: CAWSVRGPGNTIYF
V: TRBV28; size: -; J: TRBJ2-7; CDR3: CASSLLEGLTYEQYF
V: TRBV18; size: -; J: TRBJ2-1; CDR3: CASSPVTYNEQFF
V: TRBV7-3; size: few; J: TRBJ2-7; CDR3: CASSLRQSYEQYF
V: TRBV5-1; size: few; J: TRBJ1-1; CDR3: CASSLGGRTEAFF
V: TRBV29-1; size: -; J: TRBJ2-7; CDR3: CSVEGGTSRPYEQYF
V: TRBV28; size: -; J: TRBJ1-2; CDR3: CATTTIGTGEYGYTF
V: TRBV20-1; size: once; J: -; CDR3: CSASGAYEQYF
V: TRBV6-7; size: few; J: TRBJ1-1; CDR3: CASSTMNTEAFF
V: TRBV28; size: -; J: TRBJ1-1; CDR3: CATGFGQPEAFF
V: TRBV6-5; size: -; J: TRBJ2-7; CDR3: CASSPRGPYEQYF
V: TRBV7-3; size: -; J: TRBJ1-2; CDR3: CASSPQGSLYGYTF
V: TRBV5-4; size: -; J: TRBJ2-1; CDR3: CASSWEPGQGINEQFF